This T cell receptor beta chain was observed in a study of OX40 agonist ivuxolimab in advanced cancers. Study-level information: Across the patients, intravenous ivuxolimab was delivered every 2 weeks at 0.01 to 10 mg/kg.

The length of the CDR3 is 11 residues. Germline V gene data show CDR1 as MNHEY and CDR2 as SVGAGI. Data came from immunoSEQ multiplex PCR; TCRdb stores just in-frame clones and leaves some out. The repertoire holds approximately 70,000 clones, roughly 80% seen once, with roughly 1.5% in the top ten. Note on this clone: The antigen is undetermined.

Findings of the study overall: With doses of 0.1 to 3.0 mg/kg, CD4+ and CD8+ blood T cells had undergone clonal expansion by week 6.

The J gene is TRBJ1-2, the V gene TRBV6-5; 8 bases are a match to TRBD1. Source: CD4+ or CD8+ T cells sorted from blood, taken in a trial of the OX40 agonist ivuxolimab. The source is an adult with an advanced solid tumor such as melanoma, head and neck, liver or kidney cancer. The CDR3 bases are TGTGCTAGCGGGACAGGCAGGGGCTACACCTTC. Its protein is CASGTGRGYTF.